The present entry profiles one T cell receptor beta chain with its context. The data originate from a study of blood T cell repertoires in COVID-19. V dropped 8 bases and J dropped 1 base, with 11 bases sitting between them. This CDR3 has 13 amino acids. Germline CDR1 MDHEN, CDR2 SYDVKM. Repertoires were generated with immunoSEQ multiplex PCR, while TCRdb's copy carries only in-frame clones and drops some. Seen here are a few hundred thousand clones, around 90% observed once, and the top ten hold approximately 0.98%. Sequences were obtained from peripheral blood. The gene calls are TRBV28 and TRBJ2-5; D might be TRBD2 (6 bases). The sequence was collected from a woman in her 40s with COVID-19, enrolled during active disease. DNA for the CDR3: TGTGCCAGCGGGGCGGGAACCCAAGAGACCCAGTACTTC. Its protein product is CASGAGTQETQYF.